The next 17 T cell receptor beta chains were all read from a single sample in a study of T cell responses to AZD1222 COVID-19 vaccine. TCRdb's copy holds only in-frame clones and misses some; the assay was immunoSEQ multiplex PCR. The repertoire holds 150,000 to 200,000 clones, with around 92% as singletons. The sample consisted of peripheral blood, taken on day 0 of AZD1222 vaccination. The receptors shown here come from an adult in good health.

This chain joins TRBV5-8 and TRBJ2-1; D perhaps matches TRBD1 (7 bases). V was shortened by 3 bases and J by 6 bases, with 13 bases between the two germline ends. There are 14 residues in the CDR3. Germline assignment: CDR1 SGHTS and CDR2 YDEGEE. The chain's CDR3 is CASSSRRGPNEQFF. In DNA, the CDR3 is TGTGCCAGCAGCTCACGGAGGGGGCCCAATGAGCAGTTCTTC.

The chain combines TRBV6-2 or TRBV6-3 with TRBJ1-2; D is uncertain. The CDR3 loop spans 15 amino acids. Deletions cut 0 bases from V and 4 bases from J, with 12 bases between. Per the germline V gene, CDR1 is MNHEY and CDR2 is SVGEGT. The CDR3 DNA reads TGTGCCAGCAGTTACTCGAAGCAAGGGTTCTATGGCTACACCTTC. This codes for CASSYSKQGFYGYTF.

This sequence joins TRBV12-3 or TRBV12-4 and TRBJ1-2; perhaps TRBD1 as D (5 bases). There are 13 residues in the CDR3. Trimming stripped 8 bases from V and 10 bases from J, with 20 bases between. DNA for the CDR3: TGTGCCAGCGACCCCGGGTCCGGAGGGGACTACACCTTC. It yields the protein CASDPGSGGDYTF.

The CDR3 region is CASTRGQPATNEKLFF. As DNA, the CDR3 is TGTGCCAGCACTCGAGGACAGCCAGCAACTAATGAAAAACTGTTTTTT. This chain joins TRBV25-1 and TRBJ1-4; weak D call: TRBD1 (6 bases). With 7 bases removed from V and 0 bases from J, the gap between germline ends came to 15 bases. CDR3 size: 16 residues. The V gene's germline CDR1 is MGHDK and CDR2 SYGVNS.

The chain links TRBV7-9 to TRBJ2-7, with TRBD1 matching 8 bases. Trimming cost V 5 bases and J 2 bases; bases outside gene matches: 8. The CDR3 totals 15 residues. Germline CDR1 is SEHNR and CDR2 is FQNEAQ (reference sequence). The CDR3, as DNA: TGTGCCAGCAGCCCATTGACAGGGGCAACCTACGAGCAGTACTTC. Its translation: CASSPLTGATYEQYF. Complete variable domain (other parts from reference TRBV7-9 and TRBJ2-7): DTGVSQNPRHKITKRGQNVTFRCDPISEHNRLYWYRQTLGQGPEFLTYFQNEAQLEKSRLLSDRFSAERPKGSFSTLEIQRTEQGDSAMYLCASSPLTGATYEQYFGPGTRLTVT.

This clone has a single count. The chain's CDR3 is CASSLGRVGRGRSNSPLHF. The CDR3 DNA reads TGCGCCAGCAGCTTGGGTCGAGTTGGCAGGGGACGTAGCAATTCACCCCTCCACTTT. This chain uses TRBV5-1 with TRBJ1-6, with a tentative D call TRBD1 (6 bases). The CDR3 has 19 amino acids. The germline V gene encodes CDR1 SGHRS and CDR2 YFSETQ. The germline V and J ends were trimmed by 0 bases and 7 bases, with 23 bases remaining between them.

The rearrangement uses TRBV7-2 and TRBJ1-5, with D perhaps matching TRBD1 (6 bases). The CDR3 runs 14 residues. Per germline, CDR1 SGHTA and CDR2 FQGNSA. V was trimmed by 2 bases and J by 5 bases, leaving 10 bases between them. The CDR3 sequence: CASSLKGGHQPQHF. Written as DNA, the CDR3 is TGTGCCAGCAGCTTAAAAGGGGGGCATCAGCCCCAGCATTTT.

This chain links TRBV7-2 with TRBJ1-6; D ambiguous. CDR3 length: 18 amino acids. Trimming pared 5 bases from V and 4 bases from J, leaving 21 bases between. The germline gives CDR1 SGHTA, CDR2 FQGNSA. The CDR3 here is CASSPGPPWVHYNSPLHF. DNA for the CDR3: TGTGCCAGCAGCCCCGGACCCCCGTGGGTTCATTATAATTCACCCCTCCACTTT.

The chain has TRBV11-1 and TRBJ2-7; 12 bases map to TRBD2. The CDR3 sequence is 15 residues long. V was pared by 0 bases and J by 7 bases, with 4 bases of the junction left unmatched. Per the germline V gene, CDR1 is SGHAT and CDR2 is FQDESV (reference sequence). DNA of the CDR3: TGTGCCAGCAGCTTAGCGCTCCTAGCGGGAGGGGAGCAGTACTTC. Residues: CASSLALLAGGEQYF.

The V call is TRBV19, the J call TRBJ2-2, with TRBD1 matching 7 bases. The V segment lost 3 bases and the J segment 8 bases; nucleotides outside the gene matches: 3. In germline, CDR1 is LNHDA, CDR2 SQIVND (reference sequence). The length of the CDR3 is 13 residues. The CDR3, as DNA: TGTGCCAGTAGTATCGACAGGGTGGGGGAGCTGTTTTTT. Protein: CASSIDRVGELFF.

This sequence joins TRBV2 and TRBJ2-7; D may be TRBD2 (6 bases). V lost 5 bases and J lost 3, with 23 bases in between. Germline values: CDR1 SNHLY, CDR2 FYNNEI. CDR3 length: 17 amino acids. The DNA of the CDR3 is TGTGCCAGCAGTCCCGTGGGAGGTGGGCCTACGTTCTACGAGCAGTACGTC. Residues: CASSPVGGGPTFYEQYV.

V gene TRBV18 combines with J gene TRBJ1-2; D not resolved. The V end lost 1 base, the J end lost 8 bases, and 14 bases lay between the germline ends. Germline CDR1 KGHSH, CDR2 LQKENI. This CDR3 has 14 amino acids. The CDR3: CASSPQGTAQGYTF. CDR3 sequence (DNA): TGTGCCAGCTCACCACAGGGCACAGCCCAAGGCTACACCTTC.

This clone showed up just once. The CDR3 reads CASSPIQGSYEQYF. The DNA of the CDR3 is TGTGCCAGCTCACCCATACAGGGCTCCTACGAGCAGTACTTC. The gene calls are TRBV18 and TRBJ2-7, with D possibly matching TRBD1 (6 bases). V lost 3 bases and J lost 0, with 9 bases in between. There are 14 residues in the CDR3. Germline V gene lookup returns CDR1 KGHSH and CDR2 LQKENI.

This clone occurred once. The gene calls are TRBV19 and TRBJ1-1, with 7 bases identical to TRBD1. The CDR3 has 14 residues. After removal of 5 bases from V and 6 bases from J, the junction contained 9 bases not matched to a gene. Germline assignment: CDR1 LNHDA and CDR2 SQIVND (reference sequence). The CDR3 DNA reads as TGTGCCAGTAGTCCCCGGACAGGTCCAGCTGAAGCTTTCTTT. It is translated as CASSPRTGPAEAFF.

The chain carries TRBV3-1 (or the pseudogene TRBV3-2) and TRBJ2-1; D uncertain. Germline CDR1 reads LGHDT; CDR2 reads YNNKEL (reference sequence). Trimming pared 5 bases from V and 1 base from J, leaving 12 bases between. The CDR3 is 15 amino acids. The CDR3, as DNA: TGTGCCAGCAGCTTTCACGGGCAGTCCTACAATGAGCAGTTCTTC. This gives the protein CASSFHGQSYNEQFF.

This rearrangement joins TRBV7-3 to TRBJ2-1; 12 positions match TRBD2. The CDR3 covers 15 residues. The junction had 8 bases not matched to a gene; V was cut back by 5 bases and J by 9 bases. CDR1 SGHTA and CDR2 FQGTGA come from the germline V gene. CDR3 sequence: CASSLASGGAGEQFF. The CDR3 region has the DNA TGTGCCAGCAGCCTCGCTAGCGGGGGGGCCGGTGAGCAGTTCTTC.

The genes are TRBV19 and TRBJ2-1, with D possibly TRBD2 on 5 matching bases. The V gene lost 3 bases and the J gene lost 9 bases, with 9 bases spanning the gap. The CDR3 consists of 12 residues. CDR1 is LNHDA, CDR2 SQIVND, per germline (reference sequence). In DNA, the CDR3 is TGTGCCAGTAGTATCGGGGTAATTGAGCAGTTCTTC. This sequence encodes CASSIGVIEQFF. The whole variable domain, filled in from reference TRBV19 and TRBJ2-1, reads DGGITQSPKYLFRKEGQNVTLSCEQNLNHDAMYWYRQDPGQGLRLIYYSQIVNDFQKGDIAEGYSVSREKKESFPLTVTSAQKNPTAFYLCASSIGVIEQFFGPGTRLTVL.